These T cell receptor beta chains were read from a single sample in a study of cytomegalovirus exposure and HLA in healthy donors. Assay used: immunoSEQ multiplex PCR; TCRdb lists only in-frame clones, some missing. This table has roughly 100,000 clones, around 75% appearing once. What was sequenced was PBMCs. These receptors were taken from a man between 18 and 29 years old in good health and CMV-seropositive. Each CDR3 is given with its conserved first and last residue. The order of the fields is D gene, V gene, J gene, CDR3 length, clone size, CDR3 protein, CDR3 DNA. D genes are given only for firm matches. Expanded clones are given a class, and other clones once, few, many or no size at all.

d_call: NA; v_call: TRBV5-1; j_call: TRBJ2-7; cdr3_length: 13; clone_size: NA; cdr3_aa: CASSLSLIYEQYF; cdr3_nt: TGCGCCAGCAGCTTGTCGTTAATCTACGAGCAGTACTTC
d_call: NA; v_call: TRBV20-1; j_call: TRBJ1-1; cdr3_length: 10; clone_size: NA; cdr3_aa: CSARVLEAFF; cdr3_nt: TGCAGTGCTAGAGTACTTGAAGCTTTCTTT
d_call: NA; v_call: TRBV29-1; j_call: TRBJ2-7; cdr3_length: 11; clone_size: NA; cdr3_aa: CSAGPAYEQYF; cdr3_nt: TGCAGCGCCGGTCCCGCCTACGAGCAGTACTTC
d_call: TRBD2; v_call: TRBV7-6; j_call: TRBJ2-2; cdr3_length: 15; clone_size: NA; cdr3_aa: CASSPSGEITGELFF; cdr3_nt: TGTGCCAGCAGCCCTAGCGGGGAAATCACCGGGGAGCTGTTTTTT
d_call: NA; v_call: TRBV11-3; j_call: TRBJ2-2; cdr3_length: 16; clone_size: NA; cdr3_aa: CASSPGGTSNTGELFF; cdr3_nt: TGTGCCAGCAGCCCAGGGGGGACTTCGAACACCGGGGAGCTGTTTTTT
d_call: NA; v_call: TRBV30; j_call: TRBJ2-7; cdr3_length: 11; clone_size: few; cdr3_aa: CAWEQGYEQYF; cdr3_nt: TGTGCCTGGGAACAGGGCTACGAGCAGTACTTC
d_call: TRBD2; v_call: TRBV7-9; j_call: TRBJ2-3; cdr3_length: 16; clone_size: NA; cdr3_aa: CASSLVAGGATVAQYF; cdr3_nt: TGTGCCAGCAGCTTAGTTGCGGGGGGTGCCACTGTGGCGCAGTATTTT
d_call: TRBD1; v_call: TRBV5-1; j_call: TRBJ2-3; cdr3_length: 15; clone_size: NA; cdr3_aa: CASSRGDRGYDTQYF; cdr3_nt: TGCGCCAGCAGCAGGGGGGACAGGGGGTATGATACGCAGTATTTT
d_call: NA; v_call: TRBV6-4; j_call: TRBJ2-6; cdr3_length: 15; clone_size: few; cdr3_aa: CASSDSGDTPGVLTF; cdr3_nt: TGTGCCAGCAGTGACTCGGGTGACACCCCAGGCGTCCTGACTTTC
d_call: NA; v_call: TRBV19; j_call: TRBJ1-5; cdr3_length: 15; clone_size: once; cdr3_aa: CASIPGGYSNQPQHF; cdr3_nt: TGTGCCAGCATTCCGGGGGGATATAGCAATCAGCCCCAGCATTTT
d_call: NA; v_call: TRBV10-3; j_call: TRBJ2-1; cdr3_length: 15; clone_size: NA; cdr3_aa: CAISAGTSSYNEQFF; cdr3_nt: TGTGCCATCAGTGCGGGTACTAGCAGTTACAATGAGCAGTTCTTC
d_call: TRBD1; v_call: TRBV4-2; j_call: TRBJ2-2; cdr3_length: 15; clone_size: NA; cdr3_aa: CASSGQGVDTGELFF; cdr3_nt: TGTGCCAGCAGCGGACAGGGCGTCGACACCGGGGAGCTGTTTTTT
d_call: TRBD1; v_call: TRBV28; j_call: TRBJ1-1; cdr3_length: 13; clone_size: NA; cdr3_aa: CASSSGGETEAFF; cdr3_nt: TGTGCCAGCAGCTCAGGGGGCGAAACTGAAGCTTTCTTT
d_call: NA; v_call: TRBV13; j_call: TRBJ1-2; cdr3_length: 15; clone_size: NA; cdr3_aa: CASSLTGYRNYGYTF; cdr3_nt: TGTGCCAGCAGCCTAACCGGGTACAGGAACTATGGCTACACCTTC
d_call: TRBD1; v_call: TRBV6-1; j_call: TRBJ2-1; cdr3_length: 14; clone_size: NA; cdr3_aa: CASRERQGYNEQFF; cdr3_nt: TGTGCCAGCAGGGAGAGACAGGGGTATAATGAGCAGTTCTTC
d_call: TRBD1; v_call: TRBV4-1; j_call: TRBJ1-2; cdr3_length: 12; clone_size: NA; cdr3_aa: CASSGTGEGYTF; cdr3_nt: TGCGCCAGCAGCGGAACAGGGGAAGGCTACACCTTC
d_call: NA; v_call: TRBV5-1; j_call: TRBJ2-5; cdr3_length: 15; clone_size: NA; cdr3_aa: CASSSQTPGIETQYF; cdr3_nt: TGCGCCAGCAGCTCACAGACACCGGGGATTGAGACCCAGTACTTC
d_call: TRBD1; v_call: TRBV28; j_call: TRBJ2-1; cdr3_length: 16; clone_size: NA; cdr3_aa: CASLGAAGTGLDEQFF; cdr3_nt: TGTGCCAGCCTTGGGGCAGCCGGGACAGGGTTGGATGAGCAGTTCTTC
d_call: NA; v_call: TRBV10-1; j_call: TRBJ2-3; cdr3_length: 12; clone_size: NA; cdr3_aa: CASSEILSAQYF; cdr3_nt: TGCGCCAGCAGTGAAATCCTGAGTGCGCAGTATTTT
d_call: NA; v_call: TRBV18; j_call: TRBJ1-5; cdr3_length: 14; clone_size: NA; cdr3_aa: CASSPGRLNQPQHF; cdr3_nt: TGTGCCAGCTCACCAGGCAGGCTAAATCAGCCCCAGCATTTT
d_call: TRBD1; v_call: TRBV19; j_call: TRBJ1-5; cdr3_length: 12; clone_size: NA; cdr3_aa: CASFQGGQPQHF; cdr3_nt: TGTGCCAGTTTTCAGGGGGGTCAGCCCCAGCATTTT
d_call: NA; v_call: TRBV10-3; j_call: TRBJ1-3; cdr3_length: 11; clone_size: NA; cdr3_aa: CAGREGNTIYF; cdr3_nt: TGTGCCGGCAGGGAAGGAAACACCATATATTTT